This T cell receptor beta chain was observed in a study of cytomegalovirus exposure and HLA in healthy donors. Study outcomes and limitations: A few CMV-associated chains were confirmed in vitro to be specific for CMV antigens. Trimming of TCR beta V- and J-genes showed a link, identified in a later analysis, to a missense DCLRE1C variant.

Remarks on this clone: Its antigen is currently unknown.

Germline V gene data show CDR1 as MRHNA and CDR2 as SNTAGT. This CDR3 region has 15 residues. V dropped 1 base and J dropped 4; count of bases not matched to a gene: 2. Use of 60 Vbeta and 13 Jbeta primers characterized the PCR. Assay used: immunoSEQ multiplex PCR; TCRdb lists only in-frame clones, some missing. The data contain fewer than 200,000 clones, approximately 76% of them singletons. The sample taken for sequencing was PBMCs. V and J are TRBV6-4 and TRBJ2-7, with 12 bases matching TRBD2. The TCR was taken from a man in his 60s in good health and CMV-seronegative. CDR3 sequence: CASSDCLAGGYEQYF. In DNA form, the CDR3 reads TGTGCCAGCAGTGACTGCCTAGCGGGGGGGTACGAGCAGTACTTC.